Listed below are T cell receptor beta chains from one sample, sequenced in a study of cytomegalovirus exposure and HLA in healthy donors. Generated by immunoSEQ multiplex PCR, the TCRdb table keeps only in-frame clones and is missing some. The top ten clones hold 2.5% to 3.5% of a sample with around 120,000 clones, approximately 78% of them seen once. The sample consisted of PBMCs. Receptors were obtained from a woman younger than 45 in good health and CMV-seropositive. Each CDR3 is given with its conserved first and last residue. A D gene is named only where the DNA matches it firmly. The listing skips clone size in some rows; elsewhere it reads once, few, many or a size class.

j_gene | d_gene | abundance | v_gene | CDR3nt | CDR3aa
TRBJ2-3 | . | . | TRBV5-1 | TGCGCCAGCAGCGGTACCGGGACTAGCACAGATACGCAGTATTTT | CASSGTGTSTDTQYF
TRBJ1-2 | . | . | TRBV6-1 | TGTGCCAGCAGTGAAGGCCAGGGGCAGAGGTACTCTGTCTTC | CASSEGQGQRYSVF
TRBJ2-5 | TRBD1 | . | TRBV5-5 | TGTGCCAGCAGCTTGAGGCCGACAGGGCCTCAAGAGACCCAGTACTTC | CASSLRPTGPQETQYF
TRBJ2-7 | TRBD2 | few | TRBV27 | TGTGCCACCACTCTATTTAGCGGGGGCCGAATGAACGAGCAGTACTTC | CATTLFSGGRMNEQYF
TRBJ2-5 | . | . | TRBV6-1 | TGTGCCAGCAGTCGGCTGGGCAGTGAGGAGACCCAGTACTTC | CASSRLGSEETQYF
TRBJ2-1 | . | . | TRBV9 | TGTGCCAGCAGCCGCACCGGGATGGGCGACAATGAGCAGTTCTTC | CASSRTGMGDNEQFF
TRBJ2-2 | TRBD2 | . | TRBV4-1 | TGCGCCAGCAGCCAGGGAAGCGGGGAGGGGACCGGGGAGCTGTTTTTT | CASSQGSGEGTGELFF
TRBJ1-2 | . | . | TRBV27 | TGTGCCAGCAGTTCGTACTTGCCCTGGGGCTACACCTTC | CASSSYLPWGYTF
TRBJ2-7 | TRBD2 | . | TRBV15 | TGTGCCACCAGCAGAGAGCTAGCGGGTTACGAGCAGTACTTC | CATSRELAGYEQYF
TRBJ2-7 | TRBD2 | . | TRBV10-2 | TGCGCCAGCAGTGACCCCGGGAGGGACTCCTCTTACGAGCAGTACTTC | CASSDPGRDSSYEQYF
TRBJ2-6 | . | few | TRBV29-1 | TGCAGCGTCTGGCACTCTGGGGCCAACGTCCTGACTTTC | CSVWHSGANVLTF
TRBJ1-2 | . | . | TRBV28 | TGTGCCAGCAGTACACCGACGGGGGAGGACTATGGCTACACCTTC | CASSTPTGEDYGYTF
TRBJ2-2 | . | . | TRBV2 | TGTGCCAGCAGTTTCGAGACTCCCAAAAACACCGGGGAGCTGTTTTTT | CASSFETPKNTGELFF
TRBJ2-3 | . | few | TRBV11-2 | TGTGCCAGCAGCCTGGGGGCCTCGGGCACAGATACGCAGTATTTT | CASSLGASGTDTQYF
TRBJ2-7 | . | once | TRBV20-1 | TGCAGTGCACTTAGGAGTTACGAGCAGTACTTC | CSALRSYEQYF
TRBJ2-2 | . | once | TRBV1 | TGCACCAGCAGCCAAGATGACGGGGGGGCTGTCGGGGAGCTGTTTTTT | CTSSQDDGGAVGELFF
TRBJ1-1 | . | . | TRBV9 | TGTGCCAGCAGCGTAGCATTGAACACTGAAGCTTTCTTT | CASSVALNTEAFF
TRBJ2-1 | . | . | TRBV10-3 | TGTGCCATCAAAGGTGACAGTTACAATGAGCAGTTCTTC | CAIKGDSYNEQFF
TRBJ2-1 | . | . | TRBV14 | TGTGCCAGCAGCCCGACAGGAGGAAGACAGTTCTTC | CASSPTGGRQFF
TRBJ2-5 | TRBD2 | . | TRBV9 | TGTGCCAGCAGCCCAAGAGCTGGGACTAGCGGGGATCAAGAGACCCAGTACTTC | CASSPRAGTSGDQETQYF
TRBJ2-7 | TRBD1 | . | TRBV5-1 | TGCGCCAGCAGCCCCAGACAGGGCTCCTACGAGCAGTACTTC | CASSPRQGSYEQYF
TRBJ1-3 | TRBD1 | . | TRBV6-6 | TGTGCCAGCAGTTACTCAAAACAGGGGGCGCGAAACACCATATATTTT | CASSYSKQGARNTIYF
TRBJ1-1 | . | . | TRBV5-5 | TGTGCCAGCAGCCGCCCCCAAACAGATGAAGCTTTCTTT | CASSRPQTDEAFF
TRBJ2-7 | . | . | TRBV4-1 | TGCGCCAGCAGCCAAGCAAGGGGAATATACGAGCAGTACTTC | CASSQARGIYEQYF
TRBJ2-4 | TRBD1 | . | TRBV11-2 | TGTGCCAGCAGCTTTCACAGGGGAATTCAGTACTTC | CASSFHRGIQYF
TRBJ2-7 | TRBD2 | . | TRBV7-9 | TGTTCCAGCAGCTTAGTAGTAGTAGCGGGGGCCTACGAGCAGTACTTC | CSSSLVVVAGAYEQYF
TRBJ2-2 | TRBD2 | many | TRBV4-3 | TGCGCCAGCAGCTACGGGGGGGGGCAGGGGAGGGAGGAGCTGTTTTTT | CASSYGGGQGREELFF
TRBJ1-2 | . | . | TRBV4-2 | TGTGCCAGCAGCCAATCGGTCCGGGAAGCGGACTATGGCTACACCTTC | CASSQSVREADYGYTF
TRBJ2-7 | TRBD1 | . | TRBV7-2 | TGTGCCAGCAGCTTCCGGGACAGGCTCTACGAGCAGTACTTC | CASSFRDRLYEQYF
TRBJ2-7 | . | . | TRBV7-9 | TGTGCCAGCAGCCCCATCTTGGGGGGGGGCCAACTACTAGCCTACGAGCAGTACTTC | CASSPILGGGQLLAYEQYF
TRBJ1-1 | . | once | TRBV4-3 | TGCGCCAGCAGCCAAGAAGAAACGGGAGCTATGAACACTGAAGCTTTCTTT | CASSQEETGAMNTEAFF
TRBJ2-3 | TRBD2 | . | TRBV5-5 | TGTGCCAGCAGCTTGGCCGTGACTAGCGCAGATACGCAGTATTTT | CASSLAVTSADTQYF
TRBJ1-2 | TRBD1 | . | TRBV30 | TGTGCCTGGAGCCCGGACAGGGGGGGCGGCTACACCTTC | CAWSPDRGGGYTF
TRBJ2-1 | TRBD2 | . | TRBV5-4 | TGTGCCAGCAGCTTGGACAGCGGGGGCCCCCGTGAGCAGTTCTTC | CASSLDSGGPREQFF
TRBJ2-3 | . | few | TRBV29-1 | TGCAGCGTTTGGAGTTTCCACCCTAGCACAGATACGCAGTATTTT | CSVWSFHPSTDTQYF
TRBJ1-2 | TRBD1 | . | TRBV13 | TGTGCCAGCAGCATCGGGACAGGGAACTATGGCTACACCTTC | CASSIGTGNYGYTF
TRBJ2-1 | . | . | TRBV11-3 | TGTGCCAGCAGCTTGGACAGCCGATACAATGAGCAGTTCTTC | CASSLDSRYNEQFF
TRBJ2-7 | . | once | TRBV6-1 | TGTGCCAGCAGTGCCGCGCCTACCTACGAGCAGTACTTC | CASSAAPTYEQYF
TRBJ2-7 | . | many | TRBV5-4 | TGTGCCAGCAGCTTAGGGGCTTCCTACGAGCAGTACTTC | CASSLGASYEQYF
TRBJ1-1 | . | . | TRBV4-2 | TGTGCCAGCAGCCAAGATTTGGGCGAAGCTTTCTTT | CASSQDLGEAFF
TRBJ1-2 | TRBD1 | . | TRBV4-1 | TGCGCCAGCAGCCCCTGGGAGCAGGGGGCTCGAGGCTACACCTTC | CASSPWEQGARGYTF
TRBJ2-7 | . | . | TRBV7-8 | TGTGCCAGCAGCTTAGACGCACCATCGCGGGCCCACGAGCAGTACTTC | CASSLDAPSRAHEQYF
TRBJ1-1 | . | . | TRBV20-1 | TGCAGTGCTACCTTATCCACTGAAGCTTTCTTT | CSATLSTEAFF
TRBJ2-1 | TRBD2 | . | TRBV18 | TGTGCCAGCTCACGGAACCGGGGGGGCTTCGATGAGCAGTTCTTC | CASSRNRGGFDEQFF
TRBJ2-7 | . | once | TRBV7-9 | TGTGCCAGCAGAGCCAGCGGGGAGCAGTACTTC | CASRASGEQYF
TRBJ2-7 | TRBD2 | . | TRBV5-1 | TGCGCCAGCAGGGTTGCGGGGGGCCCCTCCTACGAGCAGTACTTC | CASRVAGGPSYEQYF
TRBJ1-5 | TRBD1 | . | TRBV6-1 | TGTGCCAGCACCGGACAGGGTAGGGATCAGCCCCAGCATTTT | CASTGQGRDQPQHF
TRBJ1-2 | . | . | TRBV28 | TGTGCCAGCAGCCGAACCGACAGATACTATGGCTACACCTTC | CASSRTDRYYGYTF
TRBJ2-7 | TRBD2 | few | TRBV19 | TGTGCCAGTAGTATTGGAGGCGGGGGGATGATTGACTACGAGCAGTACTTC | CASSIGGGGMIDYEQYF
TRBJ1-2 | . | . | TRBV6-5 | TGTGCCAGCAGTGCGGACAGCTATGGCTACACCTTC | CASSADSYGYTF
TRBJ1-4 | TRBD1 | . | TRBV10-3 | TGTGCCATCAGTGAGTCAAGGGACAGGGCCGTACTGTTTTTT | CAISESRDRAVLFF
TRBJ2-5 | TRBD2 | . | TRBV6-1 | TGTGCCAGCAGTTGGACTAGCGGCCAAGAGACCCAGTACTTC | CASSWTSGQETQYF
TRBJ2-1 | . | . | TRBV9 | TGTGCCAGCAGCGTTGGAGGGACCTACAATGAGCAGTTCTTC | CASSVGGTYNEQFF
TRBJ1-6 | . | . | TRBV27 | TGTGCCAGCAGTTTATCGACGTGGTCAGGGGCTACCGATAATTCACCCCTCCACTTT | CASSLSTWSGATDNSPLHF
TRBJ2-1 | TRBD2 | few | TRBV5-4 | TGTGCCAGCAGCAGACTAGCGGGGGGGCGAGTCGATGAGCAGTTCTTC | CASSRLAGGRVDEQFF